A selection of T cell receptor beta chains follows, all from one sample in a study of OX40 agonist ivuxolimab in advanced cancers. The assay was immunoSEQ multiplex PCR, and TCRdb's table has in-frame clones only and misses some. The sample includes 77,000 or so clones, just under 95% seen only once; the top ten take 0.25% to 0.35%. Sequences were derived from CD4+ or CD8+ T cells sorted from blood, sampled in a trial of the OX40 agonist ivuxolimab. The source is an adult with an advanced solid tumor such as melanoma, head and neck, liver or kidney cancer. Both conserved end residues are part of each CDR3. Only part of the rows carry a size: once, few, many, or a class if the clone is expanded.

J gene: TRBJ1-6; clone size: NA; V gene: TRBV4-3; CDR3 protein: CASSPLGDYNSPLHF
J gene: TRBJ2-2; clone size: NA; V gene: TRBV4-2; CDR3 protein: CASSPSRGQELFF
J gene: TRBJ2-1; clone size: NA; V gene: TRBV20-1; CDR3 protein: CSAFTWTRQFF
J gene: TRBJ2-1; clone size: NA; V gene: TRBV15; CDR3 protein: CATSRDWGARVNEQFF
J gene: TRBJ2-7; clone size: NA; V gene: TRBV5-1; CDR3 protein: CASSPLESQTLYEQYF
J gene: TRBJ2-7; clone size: NA; V gene: TRBV29-1; CDR3 protein: CSVTSDKSYTYF
J gene: TRBJ2-2; clone size: NA; V gene: TRBV5-1; CDR3 protein: CASSLASGANTGELFF
J gene: TRBJ2-7; clone size: NA; V gene: TRBV5-1; CDR3 protein: CASSWVTGVYYEQYF
J gene: TRBJ2-7; clone size: NA; V gene: TRBV11-2; CDR3 protein: CASSLTSGSYEQYF
J gene: TRBJ2-3; clone size: once; V gene: TRBV28; CDR3 protein: CASSPYSSGRYTDTQYF
J gene: TRBJ2-3; clone size: NA; V gene: TRBV27; CDR3 protein: CASSIGQGLSTDTQYF
J gene: TRBJ2-3; clone size: NA; V gene: TRBV7-8; CDR3 protein: CASSPGTSGGAYTQYF
J gene: TRBJ2-3; clone size: once; V gene: TRBV5-1; CDR3 protein: CASRPALGSDTQYF
J gene: TRBJ2-2; clone size: NA; V gene: TRBV5-4; CDR3 protein: CASSRHQTGELFF